Described below is a single TCR beta chain sequence and its context. Its target is not known. The data derive from a study of monozygotic twins with inflammatory bowel disease. Study-wide results and limits: Fewer clonotypes were shared with others by IBD patients than by healthy twins, especially with disease activity.

TCRdb reprocessed the 5' RACE reads and reports one entry per CDR3 protein, with no DNA. This table lists about 330,000 distinct CDR3 sequences. The germline V gene has CDR1 DFQATT and CDR2 SNEGSKA (reference sequence). The CDR3 consists of 15 residues. The J gene is TRBJ1-1, the V gene TRBV20-1; the D call of TRBD1 rests on TCRdb alone, since no DNA is present to check it. The receptor's source is a human donor with ulcerative colitis or Crohn's disease, or a healthy co-twin of an affected twin (not recorded which). Input material: blood. The CDR3: CSAPPGTEMNTEAFF.